The 8 T cell receptor beta chains given below trace back to one sample, sequenced in a study of PD-1 blockade in classical Hodgkin lymphoma. Clones were sequenced by immunoSEQ multiplex PCR, and TCRdb holds only the in-frame ones, with some missing. There are 20,000 to 30,000 clones in the sample; 91% occur only once, and about 0.5% lies in the top ten. The time point here: newly diagnosed, previously untreated cHL patient sample. Purified CD4+ T cells were obtained from thawed PBMCs through magnetic negative selection. Sequencing input: CD4+ T cells from blood. The receptors were sampled from a human donor with classical Hodgkin lymphoma.

Note on this clone: Different DNA sequences within this sample yield the same CDR3. The V and J genes are TRBV7-9 and TRBJ2-5, with no clear D. Germline CDR1 reads SEHNR; CDR2 reads FQNEAQ (reference sequence). The CDR3 has 12 amino acids. With 1 base removed from V and 5 bases from J, the gap between germline ends came to 5 bases. The CDR3 bases are TGTGCCAGCAGCTTAGTCGGGGAGACCCAGTACTTC. As protein: CASSLVGETQYF.

This sequence joins TRBV10-3 and TRBJ1-1, with TRBD1 matching 7 bases. V shed 2 bases, J shed 4 bases, and the junction held 4 bases outside the gene matches. Looked up from germline, CDR1 is ENHRY and CDR2 is SYGVKD. The CDR3 is made up of 14 amino acids. CDR3 loop: CAISEQTGITEAFF. The CDR3 DNA follows: TGTGCCATCAGTGAGCAGACAGGGATCACTGAAGCTTTCTTT.

The chain employs TRBV7-6 and TRBJ2-3; 12 positions match TRBD2. V lost 5 bases to trimming and J lost 4 bases; unmatched junction nucleotides: 16. Germline-derived CDR1 and CDR2 are SGHVS and FNYEAQ. CDR3 size: 19 residues. The CDR3 loop is CASSRLTSGGRSIADTQYF. CDR3 coding DNA: TGTGCCAGCAGCCGCTTGACTAGCGGGGGCAGGTCAATAGCAGATACGCAGTATTTT.

V and J are TRBV28 and TRBJ2-5; D assignment may be TRBD1 or TRBD2 (5 bases each). Germline loops: CDR1 MDHEN, CDR2 SYDVKM. CDR3 length equals 12 residues. Trimming removed 10 bases from V and 5 bases from J, with 14 bases in between. Written as DNA, the CDR3 is TGTGCCACGGGGCCGGTAGGGGAGACCCAGTACTTC. This translates into CATGPVGETQYF.

This rearrangement joins TRBV7-9 to TRBJ2-5; D possibly corresponds to TRBD2 (5 bases). Germline loops: CDR1 SEHNR, CDR2 FQNEAQ (reference sequence). The V end lost 5 bases, the J end lost 2 bases, and 12 bases lay between the germline ends. The CDR3 has 14 amino acids. The CDR3 nucleotides are TGTGCCAGCAGCCCGGGAACCGGGCAAGAGACCCAGTACTTC. Its translation is CASSPGTGQETQYF.

The rearrangement joins TRBV5-4 to TRBJ2-5, with D possibly matching TRBD2 (5 bases). The CDR3 consists of 14 residues. Looked up from germline, CDR1 is SGHNT and CDR2 is YYREEE (reference sequence). Trimming stripped 0 bases from V and 5 bases from J, with 11 bases between. CDR3 sequence reads: CASSLVSSGETQYF. In DNA form, the CDR3 reads TGTGCCAGCAGCTTGGTCTCTTCGGGGGAGACCCAGTACTTC. The variable domain in full, completed from reference TRBV5-4 and TRBJ2-5, reads ETGVTQSPTHLIKTRGQQVTLRCSSQSGHNTVSWYQQALGQGPQFIFQYYREEENGRGNFPPRFSGLQFPNYSSELNVNALELDDSALYLCASSLVSSGETQYFGPGTRLLVL.

The rearrangement uses TRBV6-1 and TRBJ2-3; 7 positions match TRBD1. Per the germline V gene, CDR1 is MNHNS and CDR2 is SASEGT. The CDR3 has 15 residues. With 6 bases clipped from V and 2 bases from J, the junction kept 8 bases outside the gene matches. This CDR3 reads CASSGQDIYTDTQYF. The CDR3 coding sequence is TGTGCCAGCAGCGGACAGGATATTTACACAGATACGCAGTATTTT.

This chain links TRBV19 with TRBJ1-1, with a weak D call TRBD1 (5 bases). The CDR3 has 13 residues. Germline CDR1 and CDR2: LNHDA and SQIVND (reference sequence). Trimming removed 3 bases at V and 7 bases at J, with 12 bases between. The CDR3 DNA follows: TGTGCCAGTAGTATCGAGAGGGGTGGTGAAGCTTTCTTT. This translates into CASSIERGGEAFF.